The 27 T cell receptor beta chains listed next were all sequenced from one sample in a study of cytomegalovirus exposure and HLA in healthy donors. PCR involved 60 Vbeta and 13 Jbeta primers. Method: immunoSEQ multiplex PCR; TCRdb's copy keeps in-frame clones and lacks some. The table shows about 160,000 clones, with over 60% occurring only once. Sequences were obtained from PBMCs. The receptor source for this set is a woman aged 40 to 50 in good health and CMV-seronegative.

The chain joins TRBV2 to TRBJ1-1, with 8 bases matching TRBD1. Germline loops: CDR1 SNHLY, CDR2 FYNNEI. Unmatched junction bases numbered 10, after V lost 4 bases and J lost 6 bases. The CDR3 contains 15 residues. The chain's CDR3 is CASSGLGQEAPEAFF. CDR3 DNA sequence: TGTGCCAGCAGTGGCCTGGGACAGGAGGCCCCTGAAGCTTTCTTT.

This clone was observed a handful of times. V is TRBV18 and J is TRBJ1-3, with TRBD1 matching 10 bases. Germline CDR1 is KGHSH and CDR2 is LQKENI. This CDR3 comprises 17 residues. Unmatched junction bases numbered 3, after V lost 1 base and J lost 0 bases. The DNA of the CDR3 is TGTGCCAGCTCACCACTAGGGACAGGGGACTCTGGAAACACCATATATTTT. Translated, it gives CASSPLGTGDSGNTIYF.

This clone is termed medium-sized. This chain uses TRBV18 with TRBJ1-1; 8 bases are a match to TRBD1. V lost 3 bases, J lost 4 bases, and 7 bases stayed unmatched. CDR1 KGHSH and CDR2 LQKENI come from the germline V gene. The CDR3 is 15 amino acids. CDR3 nucleotide sequence: TGTGCCAGCTCACCCCTGGGACAGGTCGGCACTGAAGCTTTCTTT. It is translated as CASSPLGQVGTEAFF.

The J gene is TRBJ1-2, the V gene TRBV6-5; D is undetermined. The CDR3 runs to 13 residues. Germline lookup yields CDR1 MNHEY and CDR2 SVGAGI. With 3 bases removed from V and 2 bases from J, the gap between germline ends came to 7 bases. The CDR3 region has the DNA TGTGCCAGCAGTTATGGGCAGAACTATGGCTACACCTTC. Protein sequence: CASSYGQNYGYTF.

V gene TRBV4-1 combines with J gene TRBJ1-4; D is ambiguous. Trimming took 5 bases from V and 7 from J, leaving 11 bases between them. Germline CDR1 reads MGHRA; CDR2 reads YSYEKL. CDR3 length: 13 residues. In DNA, the CDR3 is TGCGCCAGCAGCTACCGGACTCCTGAAAAACTGTTTTTT. This gives the protein CASSYRTPEKLFF.

The rearrangement uses TRBV2 and TRBJ2-1, with D tentatively TRBD2 (7 bases). CDR3 size: 16 residues. Germline V CDR1 and CDR2: SNHLY, FYNNEI. Trimming shortened V by 1 base and J by 2 bases, and 12 bases separated the two germline ends. In DNA form, the CDR3 reads TGTGCCAGCAGTGAAGTGGCGGGGGCTCCCTACAATGAGCAGTTCTTC. Amino acids: CASSEVAGAPYNEQFF.

The rearrangement links TRBV5-4 to TRBJ1-2, with 9 bases lining up with TRBD1. Unmatched junction bases numbered 5, after V lost 4 bases and J lost 1 base. CDR1 and CDR2 from the germline V gene are SGHNT and YYREEE (reference sequence). CDR3 length: 15 residues. The CDR3 bases are TGTGCCAGCAGCCGGGGGACAGGGTATAACTATGGCTACACCTTC. Translating gives CASSRGTGYNYGYTF.

V usage is TRBV4-1 and J usage is TRBJ2-2, with 14 positions matching TRBD2. The V gene's germline CDR1 is MGHRA and CDR2 YSYEKL. The CDR3 sequence is 20 residues long. J lost 4 bases, V lost 0 bases, and 10 bases had no gene match. The DNA for the CDR3 is TGCGCCAGCAGCCAAGATTTAGCGACTAGCGGGGGGGTGGGCACCGGGGAGCTGTTTTTT. Amino acid sequence: CASSQDLATSGGVGTGELFF.

The rearrangement joins TRBV2 to TRBJ1-5; a weak D match, TRBD1 (6 bases). Per germline, CDR1 SNHLY and CDR2 FYNNEI. CDR3 length: 15 amino acids. The V end was cut by 7 bases, the J end by 3 bases, with 16 bases between. For the CDR3, the DNA is TGTGCCAGCACCAGGGGAGGGGCCAACAATCAGCCCCAGCATTTT. Protein: CASTRGGANNQPQHF. Complete variable domain (other parts from reference TRBV2 and TRBJ1-5): EPEVTQTPSHQVTQMGQEVILRCVPISNHLYFYWYRQILGQKVEFLVSFYNNEISEKSEIFDDQFSVERPDGSNFTLKIRSTKLEDSAMYFCASTRGGANNQPQHFGDGTRLSIL.

This clone was seen only once. The chain employs TRBV5-4 and TRBJ1-2, with TRBD1 identical over 8 bases. V was clipped by 4 bases and J by 4 bases; unmatched bases: 6. The CDR3 extends over 14 amino acids. Germline V gives CDR1 SGHNT, CDR2 YYREEE (reference sequence). CDR3 DNA: TGTGCCAGCAGCCCCGACAGGGGACTCTATGGCTACACCTTC. Translation gives CASSPDRGLYGYTF. Based on the CDR3 plus reference TRBV5-4 and TRBJ1-2, the full variable domain is ETGVTQSPTHLIKTRGQQVTLRCSSQSGHNTVSWYQQALGQGPQFIFQYYREEENGRGNFPPRFSGLQFPNYSSELNVNALELDDSALYLCASSPDRGLYGYTFGSGTRLTVV.

The chain is built from TRBV7-2 and TRBJ1-1; D is ambiguous. CDR1 and CDR2 (germline): SGHTA, FQGNSA. Trimming removed 5 bases at V and 1 base at J, with 8 bases between. The CDR3 covers 13 residues. The CDR3 region has the DNA TGTGCCAGCAGCGTGAGCCAGAACACTGAAGCTTTCTTT. It encodes CASSVSQNTEAFF.

The rearrangement uses TRBV6-5 and TRBJ1-1, with D maybe TRBD1 (6 bases). V gave up 2 bases and J gave up 1 base, with 11 bases separating them. Germline CDR1 MNHEY, CDR2 SVGAGI. The CDR3 sequence is 15 residues long. The CDR3 protein is CASSYAIQGNTEAFF. The CDR3 bases are TGTGCCAGCAGTTACGCTATACAGGGGAACACTGAAGCTTTCTTT.

The chain has TRBV10-2 and TRBJ1-4, with D uncertain. The V end lost 5 bases, the J end lost 10 bases, and 14 bases lay between the germline ends. This CDR3 comprises 13 residues. Germline V gene sequence: CDR1 WSHSY, CDR2 SAAADI. The CDR3 reads CASSKPELGKLFF. In DNA, the CDR3 is TGCGCCAGCAGTAAACCTGAACTAGGAAAACTGTTTTTT.

The chain joins TRBV11-2 to TRBJ2-5, with 12 bases that match TRBD2. Unmatched junction bases numbered 1, after V lost 5 bases and J lost 0 bases. CDR3 length equals 15 residues. Germline V gene sequence: CDR1 SGHAT, CDR2 FQNNGV. The CDR3 region has the DNA TGTGCCAGCAGCCGACTAGCGGGAGACCAAGAGACCCAGTACTTC. Its translation: CASSRLAGDQETQYF.

This chain links TRBV7-8 with TRBJ1-3; 8 bases line up with TRBD1. The junction had 7 bases not matched to a gene; V was cut back by 2 bases and J by 4 bases. Germline assignment: CDR1 SGHVS and CDR2 FQNEAQ. The CDR3 runs 16 residues. In DNA, the CDR3 is TGTGCCAGCAGCTTAATTATGACAGGGGAAGGAAACACCATATATTTT. Residues: CASSLIMTGEGNTIYF.

Only a few counts were recorded for this clone. The chain uses TRBV5-6 and TRBJ2-7; the match to TRBD1 covers 7 bases. Germline trimming cut 2 bases from V and 2 bases from J; bases unmatched to any gene: 1. This CDR3 comprises 13 residues. Germline V gene sequence: CDR1 SGHDT, CDR2 YYEEEE. CDR3 protein: CASSFGTAYEQYF. The CDR3 nucleotides read TGTGCCAGCAGCTTCGGGACAGCCTACGAGCAGTACTTC.

The rearrangement joins TRBV6-6 to TRBJ1-3; D is possibly TRBD1 (6 bases). Germline V gives CDR1 MNHNY, CDR2 SVGAGI (reference sequence). The V end lost 9 bases, the J end lost 4 bases, and 19 bases lay between the germline ends. This CDR3 region has 15 residues. CDR3 coding DNA: TGTGCCAGATGGGTGGGGGCCTCGGAAGGAAACACCATATATTTT. This sequence encodes CARWVGASEGNTIYF.

V and J are TRBV7-8 and TRBJ2-7, with 7 bases lining up with TRBD1. The length of the CDR3 is 15 residues. CDR1 is SGHVS, CDR2 FQNEAQ, per germline. Trimming removed 2 bases from V and 7 bases from J; junction bases left unmatched: 11. The CDR3 protein is CASSLRSQGDGEQYF. Written as DNA, the CDR3 is TGTGCCAGCAGCTTACGAAGCCAGGGGGATGGGGAGCAGTACTTC.

V is TRBV7-2 and J is TRBJ2-5; TRBD2 agrees at 9 bases. Looked up from germline, CDR1 is SGHTA and CDR2 is FQGNSA. The length of the CDR3 is 15 residues. V lost 3 bases to trimming and J lost 4 bases; unmatched junction nucleotides: 6. Written as DNA, the CDR3 is TGTGCCAGCAGCTTTCAGGGGACTAGCCCAGAGACCCAGTACTTC. The encoded protein is CASSFQGTSPETQYF.

The rearrangement uses TRBV7-9 and TRBJ2-5; 11 nucleotides align to TRBD2. Looked up from germline, CDR1 is SEHNR and CDR2 is FQNEAQ (reference sequence). Trimming cost V 1 base and J 4 bases; bases outside gene matches: 11. This CDR3 is 18 amino acids long. CDR3 coding DNA: TGTGCCAGCAGCTTAGGGGGCCATAGCGGGGGGGCCAGAGAGACCCAGTACTTC. It specifies CASSLGGHSGGARETQYF.

The rearrangement uses TRBV28 and TRBJ2-5; 10 nucleotides line up with TRBD2. Germline assignment: CDR1 MDHEN and CDR2 SYDVKM. The CDR3 has 15 residues. Losses at the gene ends were 6 bases for V and 5 bases for J; bases not matched to a gene: 9. CDR3 in amino acids: CASSRSGGAVETQYF. In DNA, the CDR3 is TGTGCCAGCAGCCGGAGCGGGGGGGCAGTGGAGACCCAGTACTTC.

V usage is TRBV28 and J usage is TRBJ1-5; D possibly corresponds to TRBD1 (5 bases). The germline V and J ends were trimmed by 6 bases and 7 bases, with 10 bases remaining between them. This CDR3 has 12 amino acids. Germline CDR1 MDHEN, CDR2 SYDVKM. For the CDR3, the DNA is TGTGCCAGCAGGCAGGGCAGGCAGCCCCAGCATTTT. Amino acids: CASRQGRQPQHF.

The J gene is TRBJ2-7, the V gene TRBV6-1; 10 nucleotides align to TRBD1. Unmatched junction bases numbered 8, after V lost 8 bases and J lost 4 bases. The CDR3 contains 14 residues. Germline V gene data show CDR1 as MNHNS and CDR2 as SASEGT. The CDR3 protein is CASGDRGMPYEQYF. Here the CDR3 DNA reads TGTGCCAGCGGGGACAGGGGAATGCCTTACGAGCAGTACTTC.

A single count supports this clone. The rearrangement links TRBV28 to TRBJ1-2; possibly TRBD1 for D (6 bases). V shed 4 bases and J shed 3 bases, with 12 bases lying between them. The germline CDR1 and CDR2 sequences are MDHEN and SYDVKM. The CDR3 extends over 14 amino acids. CDR3 protein: CASSSTGLHYGYTF. The CDR3, as DNA: TGTGCCAGCAGTTCAACAGGGCTTCACTATGGCTACACCTTC.

This chain joins TRBV5-4 and TRBJ2-7; TRBD1 matches at 7 bases. The germline V gene has CDR1 SGHNT and CDR2 YYREEE (reference sequence). V lost 4 bases to trimming and J lost 5 bases; unmatched junction nucleotides: 12. CDR3 length: 15 residues. CDR3 loop: CASSQDNRGEDEQYF. As DNA, the CDR3 is TGTGCCAGCAGCCAAGATAACAGGGGAGAAGACGAGCAGTACTTC.

This chain uses TRBV2 with TRBJ2-3; 8 bases agree with TRBD1. Germline-derived CDR1 and CDR2 are SNHLY and FYNNEI. The CDR3 has 14 amino acids. V lost 8 bases and J lost 5; bases outside the gene matches: 9. CDR3 sequence: CASGRQGAGDTQYF. The CDR3 DNA reads TGTGCCAGCGGTAGGCAGGGGGCGGGAGATACGCAGTATTTT.

V usage is TRBV2 and J usage is TRBJ2-3; D may be TRBD2 (5 bases). Germline lookup yields CDR1 SNHLY and CDR2 FYNNEI. The CDR3 is made up of 12 amino acids. Trimming removed 2 bases at V and 7 bases at J, with 7 bases between. CDR3 region: CASSESGNTQYF. As DNA, the CDR3 is TGTGCCAGCAGTGAATCCGGGAATACGCAGTATTTT. The full variable domain, in which reference TRBV2 and TRBJ2-3 provide the parts outside the CDR3, is EPEVTQTPSHQVTQMGQEVILRCVPISNHLYFYWYRQILGQKVEFLVSFYNNEISEKSEIFDDQFSVERPDGSNFTLKIRSTKLEDSAMYFCASSESGNTQYFGPGTRLTVL.